The clone carrying this T cell receptor beta chain was picked up a small number of times. This sample is drawn from a study of blood T cell repertoires in COVID-19. The wider study: Donors in the United States, Italy and Spain gave samples during acute or convalescent COVID-19. From T cells, B-cell-depleted T cells, or PBMCs came the material, which was cDNA or gDNA.

Here immunoSEQ multiplex PCR was the method, and the copy in TCRdb shows in-frame clones only, minus some. The sample lists fewer than 300,000 clones, 84% occurring once. V gave up 6 bases and J gave up 2 bases; unmatched junction bases: 9. Germline lookup yields CDR1 SNHLY and CDR2 FYNNEI. The CDR3 extends over 15 amino acids. This TCR came from a human donor in a cohort sampled during active COVID-19. Sequencing used peripheral blood. This chain uses TRBV2 with TRBJ2-5; 7 bases are shared with TRBD1. The CDR3 coding sequence is TGTGCCAGCAGGTCGACAGGGTCATCGCAAGAGACCCAGTACTTC. It specifies CASRSTGSSQETQYF.